This TCR beta chain stems from a study of T cells after yellow fever vaccination (dated by TCRdb to about 2019). Broadly, across the study: The SMART-Seq v4 Ultra Low Input RNA kit was used to prepare libraries from fractions with low cell numbers. To follow T-cell clones before and after both primary and booster YFV17D yellow fever vaccination, bulk TCR alpha and beta repertoires underwent longitudinal sequencing. Two healthy male donors, one aged 18 to 30 and one aged 30 to 39 years, were included in the cohort. Blood samples were taken at several timepoints before and after primary and secondary immunization, and bulk PBMC replicates and cell subsets were isolated.

This clonotype was counted ten times or more. The antigen it binds to is not known. No much larger clone exists at a distance of one base, and base qualities are not known. Data came from an Illumina NovaSeq 6000. TCR cDNA was made using 5'RACE template switching, a step that added a universal primer site and unique molecular identifiers. Priming for cDNA synthesis came from both the TCR alpha and TCR beta constant segments. Libraries were amplified in two PCR steps, with sample barcodes and sequencing adapters added in the second step. Libraries were sequenced on Illumina HiSeq 2500 (2x100 bp) or NovaSeq (2x150 bp). Per the original workflow: MIGEC handled demultiplexing of reads and collapsing into UMI consensus sequences, while MiXCR performed V(D)J alignment. Clonotypes responding to the vaccine were identified with edgeR on replicate PBMC samples, with the criteria of FDR below 0.01 and a log2 fold change above 5 up to day 15. Each bulk clonotype received a CD4 or CD8 identity based on whether the sequenced CD4 or CD8 repertoire contained that clonotype at higher abundance. TCRdb trimmed the raw reads at Q25, called clones with MiXCR and kept productive beta chains. One record per CDR3 amino acid sequence lists the most common genes and DNA. It is TCRdb's table, rather than the study itself, that gives the V and J calls and clone size. In all, the sample holds some 340,000 distinct CDR3 sequences, and over 4% of those were seen once. The ten largest clones capture about 26% of the sample.

The treatment or condition label here, explained by the study, means: live attenuated yellow fever vaccine strain. At each blood-draw timepoint, two biological replicates of bulk PBMCs were collected. A standard Ficoll-Paque protocol was used to isolate PBMCs from peripheral blood. TriZol was used to extract RNA from bulk PBMCs, from CD4 and CD8 fractions, and from dextramer-positive and dextramer-negative fractions. Broad study findings and their caveats: Because abundant contaminating clonotypes from the bulk population could be contained in FACS-sorted repertoires, computational filtering was required. A small share of clonotypes occurred in both CD4 and CD8 compartments, likely arising from convergent recombination. Because the study included only a couple of donors, the extent to which the findings can be generalized is limited. The secondary T-cell response was found to be weaker but faster than the primary response, with a peak reached on day 5 rather than on day 15. After the booster, most of the clones that had expanded following primary vaccination were detected again (roughly 97% of CD4 and around 90% of CD8), which suggests that memory was broadly maintained.

CDR1 and CDR2 (MNHEY, SMNVEV) derive from the germline V gene (reference sequence). The CDR3 contains 14 residues, cysteine and phenylalanine counted. Solely the CDR3 DNA is kept, with 42 bases framed from the first base. Trimming at the junction amounts to 2 bases on V and 5 bases on J, and the germline ends lie 12 bases apart. Specimen: PBMCs, collected 5 days after the yellow fever booster vaccination. This TCR came from a man in his late teens or twenties who received the YFV17D yellow fever vaccine. The chain couples TRBV27 to TRBJ1-1, with no confidently assigned D gene. The CDR3 amino acid sequence is: CASSLASAGTEAFF. Here is the DNA: TGTGCCAGCAGTTTAGCATCGGCCGGGACTGAAGCTTTCTTT.